The sequence of this T cell receptor beta chain was determined in a study of response to subunit inactivated influenza vaccine. Each CDR3 protein is one row after TCRdb ran MiXCR on the RT-PCR reads. The sample lists 600,000 to 850,000 distinct CDR3 sequences; around 15% were seen once. Germline CDR1 and CDR2: SGHVS and FNYEAQ. The CDR3 spans 21 residues. V lost 5 bases, J lost 1 base, and 31 bases lay in between. This chain links TRBV7-6 with TRBJ2-3; maybe TRBD1 (5 bases). Sequencing used PBMCs from blood, obtained roughly 2 weeks before vaccination. The TCR was taken from a man aged 45 to 65 who received an inactivated influenza vaccine. The CDR3 nucleotides read TGTGCCAGCAGCCCCGGGTTTGGGGTTGGGGCCCTCCCCACCCGCACAGATACGCAGTATTTT. This sequence encodes CASSPGFGVGALPTRTDTQYF. Filled out from reference TRBV7-6 and TRBJ2-3, the complete variable domain reads GAGVSQSPRYKVTKRGQDVALRCDPISGHVSLYWYRQALGQGPEFLTYFNYEAQQDKSGLPNDRFSAERPEGSISTLTIQRTEQRDSAMYRCASSPGFGVGALPTRTDTQYFGPGTRLTVL.